These 11 T cell receptor beta chains came from one sample sequenced in a study of T cells in Graves' hyperthyroidism and ophthalmopathy. RNA transcripts gave rise to amplified TCR beta CDR3 regions. HTBI primers were the set used in a first-round RT-PCR of the TCR CDR3. Via MiXCR, TCRdb re-called the multiplex PCR reads, giving one row per CDR3 protein. This table holds about 360,000 distinct CDR3 sequences, less than 15% found once. Sequences were obtained from blood. Every receptor here comes from a woman aged 18 to 35 with Graves' hyperthyroidism.

This clonotype was counted many times. The gene calls are TRBV12-3 or TRBV12-4 and TRBJ1-5; maybe TRBD1 (5 bases). CDR3 length: 13 amino acids. The ends were cut back, 6 bases at V and 4 bases at J, with 10 bases in the middle. CDR3 in amino acids: CASSSGMNQPQHF. The CDR3 DNA reads as TGTGCCAGCAGCTCAGGGATGAATCAGCCCCAGCATTTT.

This clonotype was counted ten times or more. This sequence joins TRBV3-1 and TRBJ1-1, with TRBD1 matching over 7 bases. CDR3 length: 12 residues. V lost 4 bases and J lost 4; bases outside the gene matches: 0. In germline, CDR1 is LGHDT, CDR2 YNNKEL (reference sequence). The CDR3 reads CASSRQGTEAFF. CDR3 DNA: TGTGCCAGCAGCCGACAGGGCACTGAAGCTTTCTTT.

This clonotype has more than one count but fewer than ten. As DNA, the CDR3 is TGTGCCAGCAGCCCTGGAACAGGGGGCCACTACGAGCAGTACTTC. Translation gives CASSPGTGGHYEQYF. This chain uses TRBV5-6 with TRBJ2-7, with 9 bases that match TRBD1. V lost 4 bases and J lost 3; bases outside the gene matches: 8. Germline CDR1 is SGHDT and CDR2 is YYEEEE. The CDR3 has 15 amino acids.

This clonotype has ten or more counts. The V and J genes are TRBV11-2 and TRBJ2-5, with unresolved D. The CDR3 is 14 amino acids. Germline V CDR1 and CDR2: SGHAT, FQNNGV. Trimming took off 4 bases at V and 5 bases at J, with 14 bases between the two ends. CDR3 in amino acids: CASSSGWVRETQYF. The CDR3 coding sequence is TGTGCCAGCAGCTCCGGGTGGGTCCGGGAGACCCAGTACTTC. The full variable domain, completed using reference TRBV11-2 and TRBJ2-5, is EAGVAQSPRYKIIEKRQSVAFWCNPISGHATLYWYQQILGQGPKLLIQFQNNGVVDDSQLPKDRFSAERLKGVDSTLKIQPAKLEDSAVYLCASSSGWVRETQYFGPGTRLLVL.

This clonotype showed up many times. The CDR3 is CASSRLGRSSYEQYF. CDR3 bases: TGTGCCAGCAGTCGGCTGGGACGGAGCTCCTACGAGCAGTACTTC. The chain carries TRBV12-3 or TRBV12-4 and TRBJ2-7, with D perhaps being TRBD1 or TRBD2 (5 bases each). This CDR3 contains 15 residues. The V end was cut by 5 bases, the J end by 0 bases, with 14 bases between.

The chain carries TRBV3-1 and TRBJ2-7; weak D call: TRBD2 (5 bases). CDR1 and CDR2 (germline): LGHDT, YNNKEL (reference sequence). Trimming took 4 bases from V and 1 from J, leaving 17 bases between them. CDR3 length equals 16 residues. This chain's CDR3 is CASSPSEDFLSYEQYF. Here the CDR3 DNA reads TGTGCCAGCAGCCCCAGTGAGGACTTTCTTTCCTACGAGCAGTACTTC.

This clonotype was observed at least ten times. The chain uses TRBV20-1 and TRBJ2-7; tentatively, D is TRBD2 (5 bases). Germline V gives CDR1 DFQATT, CDR2 SNEGSKA (reference sequence). The CDR3 spans 16 residues. V lost 2 bases and J 0 bases, leaving 17 bases between the germline ends. The CDR3 is CSARYPSMGSSYEQYF. The DNA for the CDR3 is TGCAGTGCTAGATACCCCTCGATGGGGAGCTCCTACGAGCAGTACTTC.

Many counts were recorded for this clonotype. V gene TRBV24-1 combines with J gene TRBJ2-2; perhaps TRBD1 as D (5 bases). This CDR3 has 14 amino acids. Trimming removed 8 bases at V and 1 base at J, with 10 bases between. Germline assignment: CDR1 KGHDR and CDR2 SFDVKD. The CDR3: CATTSGQNTGELFF. CDR3 DNA: TGTGCCACCACCTCCGGACAGAACACCGGGGAGCTGTTTTTT.

This clonotype was observed at least ten times. V and J are TRBV7-2 and TRBJ2-1, with D unclear. The V and J ends lost 2 bases and 5 bases respectively, with 4 bases between them. The CDR3 has 12 residues. Germline assignment: CDR1 SGHTA and CDR2 FQGNSA. This chain's CDR3 is CASSLINNEQFF. DNA of the CDR3: TGTGCCAGCAGCTTAATAAACAATGAGCAGTTCTTC.

This clonotype occurred many times. J is TRBJ2-3 and V is TRBV12-3 or TRBV12-4; TRBD1 matches at 8 bases. The junction had 20 bases not matched to a gene; V was cut back by 6 bases and J by 3 bases. This CDR3 contains 19 residues. In nucleotides, the CDR3 is TGTGCCAGCAGGGCATTTTTACGGGGGTTGGACAGGGTGACAGATACGCAGTATTTT. The encoded protein is CASRAFLRGLDRVTDTQYF.

This clonotype was seen ten or more times. The J gene is TRBJ2-7, the V gene TRBV3-1, with 7 bases lining up with TRBD2. The CDR3 runs to 14 residues. Germline V gene data show CDR1 as LGHDT and CDR2 as YNNKEL (reference sequence). Losses at the gene ends were 1 base for V and 6 bases for J; bases not matched to a gene: 6. CDR3 bases: TGTGCCAGCAGCCAAGGTCTCAGGGAGGGCGAGCAGTACTTC. As protein: CASSQGLREGEQYF.